The sequence of this TCR beta chain was determined in a study of T cell responses to AZD1222 COVID-19 vaccine. Assay: immunoSEQ multiplex PCR; the TCRdb copy retains only in-frame clones and omits some. The repertoire has roughly 150,000 clones, 90% of them found once; the top ten carry roughly 6.2%. CDR3 length: 16 residues. The V gene's germline CDR1 is MNHEY and CDR2 SVGAGI. The ends were cut back, 4 bases at V and 0 bases at J, with 12 bases in the middle. Second-dose timings of about 4 or about 12 weeks were pooled. Study-level findings and limits: White British donors predominated, females outnumbered males, and clonal diversity was possibly underestimated. Repertoire sampling happened only post peak T cell response. Vaccination with two AZD1222 doses was followed by a rise in Spike-specific TCR breadth and depth.

This clone was counted only a few times. Its specificity is not known. Sample: peripheral blood, taken 28 days after the second AZD1222 dose. The receptor was derived from an adult who received the AZD1222 COVID-19 vaccine. V usage is TRBV6-5 and J usage is TRBJ2-2; perhaps TRBD1 as D (6 bases). As DNA, the CDR3 is TGTGCCAGCAGTTTACGGACAGCCTCGAACACCGGGGAGCTGTTTTTT. Amino acid sequence: CASSLRTASNTGELFF.